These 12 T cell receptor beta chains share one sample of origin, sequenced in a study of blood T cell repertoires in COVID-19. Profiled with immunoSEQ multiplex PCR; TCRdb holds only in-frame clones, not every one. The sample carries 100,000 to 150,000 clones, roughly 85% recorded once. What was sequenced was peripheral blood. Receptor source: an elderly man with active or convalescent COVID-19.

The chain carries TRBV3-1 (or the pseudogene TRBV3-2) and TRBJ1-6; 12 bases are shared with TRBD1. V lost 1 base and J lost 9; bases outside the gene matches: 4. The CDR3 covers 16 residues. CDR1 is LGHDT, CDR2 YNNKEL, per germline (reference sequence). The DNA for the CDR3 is TGTGCCAGCAGCCAAGCACTGGGACAGGGGGCTTCACCCCTCCACTTT. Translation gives CASSQALGQGASPLHF.

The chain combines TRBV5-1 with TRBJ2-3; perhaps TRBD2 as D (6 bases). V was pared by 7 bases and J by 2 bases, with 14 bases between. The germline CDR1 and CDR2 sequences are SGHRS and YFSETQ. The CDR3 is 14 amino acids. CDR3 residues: CASARDLTTDTQYF. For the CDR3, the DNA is TGCGCCAGCGCGAGGGACTTAACCACAGATACGCAGTATTTT.

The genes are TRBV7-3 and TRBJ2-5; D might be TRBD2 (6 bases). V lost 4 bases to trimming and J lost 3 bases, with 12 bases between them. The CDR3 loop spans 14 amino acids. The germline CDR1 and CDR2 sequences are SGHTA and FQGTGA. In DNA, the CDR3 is TGTGCCAGCAGCTCAATGGGGGGAAAAGAGACCCAGTACTTC. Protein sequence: CASSSMGGKETQYF.

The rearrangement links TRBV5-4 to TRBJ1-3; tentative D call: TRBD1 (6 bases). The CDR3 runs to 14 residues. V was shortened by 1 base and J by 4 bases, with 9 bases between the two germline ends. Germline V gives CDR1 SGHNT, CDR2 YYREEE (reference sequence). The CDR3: CASSLNRAGNTIYF. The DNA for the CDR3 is TGTGCCAGCAGCTTGAACAGGGCCGGAAACACCATATATTTT.

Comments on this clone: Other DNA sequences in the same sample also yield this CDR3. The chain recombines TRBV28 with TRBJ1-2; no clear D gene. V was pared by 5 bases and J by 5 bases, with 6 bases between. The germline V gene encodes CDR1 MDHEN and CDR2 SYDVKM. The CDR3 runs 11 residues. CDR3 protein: CASSQDYGYTF. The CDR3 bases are TGTGCCAGCAGTCAGGATTATGGCTACACCTTC.

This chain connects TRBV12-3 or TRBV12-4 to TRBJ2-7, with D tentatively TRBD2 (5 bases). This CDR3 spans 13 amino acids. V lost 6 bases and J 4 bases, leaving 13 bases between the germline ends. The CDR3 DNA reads TGTGCCAGCAGAGCGACTAACGGGTACGAGCAGTACTTC. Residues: CASRATNGYEQYF.

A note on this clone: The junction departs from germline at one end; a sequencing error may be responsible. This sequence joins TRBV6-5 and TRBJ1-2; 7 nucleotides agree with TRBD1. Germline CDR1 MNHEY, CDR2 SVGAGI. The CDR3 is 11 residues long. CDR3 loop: CASRDHRGGYF. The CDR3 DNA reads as TGTGCCAGCAGGGACCACAGGGGAGGTTACTTC.

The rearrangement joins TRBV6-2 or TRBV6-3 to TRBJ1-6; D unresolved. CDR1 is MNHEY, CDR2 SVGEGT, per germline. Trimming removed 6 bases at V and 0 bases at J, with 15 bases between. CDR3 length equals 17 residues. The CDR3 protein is CASSFGLLSSYNSPLHF. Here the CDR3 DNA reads TGTGCCAGCAGCTTCGGACTTCTGAGCTCCTATAATTCACCCCTCCACTTT.

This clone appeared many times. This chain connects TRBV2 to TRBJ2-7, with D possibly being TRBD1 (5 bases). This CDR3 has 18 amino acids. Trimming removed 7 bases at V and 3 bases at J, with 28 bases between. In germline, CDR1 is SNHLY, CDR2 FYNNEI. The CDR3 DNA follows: TGTGCCAGCACTACAGAGGTGGGCAGGGCCTCAGGAAACTACGAGCAGTACTTC. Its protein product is CASTTEVGRASGNYEQYF.

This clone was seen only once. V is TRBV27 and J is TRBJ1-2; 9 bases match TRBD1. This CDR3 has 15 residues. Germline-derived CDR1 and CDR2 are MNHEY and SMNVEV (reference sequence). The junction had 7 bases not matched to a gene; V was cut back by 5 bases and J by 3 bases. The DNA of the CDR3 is TGTGCCAGCAGTAAAACAGGGGGCCCTTACTATGGCTACACCTTC. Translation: CASSKTGGPYYGYTF.

The CDR3 nucleotides read TGTGCCACCAGTGGGGGAATCTACAGGGCAGATACGCAGTATTTT. Protein sequence: CATSGGIYRADTQYF. The chain recombines TRBV24-1 with TRBJ2-3; D possibly corresponds to TRBD1 (6 bases). V lost 5 bases, J lost 4 bases, and 15 bases lay in between. This CDR3 has 15 residues. Per germline, CDR1 KGHDR and CDR2 SFDVKD.

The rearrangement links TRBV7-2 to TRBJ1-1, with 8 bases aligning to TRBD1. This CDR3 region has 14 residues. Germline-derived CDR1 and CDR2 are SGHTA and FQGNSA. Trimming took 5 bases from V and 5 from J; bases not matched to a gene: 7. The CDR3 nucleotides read TGTGCCAGCAGCCCCCAGGGGGCGCGGACTGAAGCTTTCTTT. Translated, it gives CASSPQGARTEAFF.